Below are 21 T cell receptor beta chains sequenced from a single sample in a study of cytomegalovirus exposure and HLA in healthy donors. Primers for the PCR totalled 60 Vbeta and 13 Jbeta. The protocol was immunoSEQ multiplex PCR, while the TCRdb copy is restricted to in-frame clones and leaves out a portion. The sample has about 300,000 clones; 86% are singletons. The sequencing sample was made of PBMCs. The receptors derive from a man between 35 and 55 years old in good health and CMV-seropositive.

About this clone itself: Germline and junction disagree at one end, which may indicate a read error. The chain combines TRBV7-7 with TRBJ1-1; 9 nucleotides agree with TRBD1. The length of the CDR3 is 13 residues. Per germline, CDR1 SSHAT and CDR2 FNYEAQ (reference sequence). CDR3 DNA sequence: TGTGCTAGCAGCGTCGGGACAGGGACTGAAGCTTTCTTT. Residues: CASSVGTGTEAFF.

The gene calls are TRBV18 and TRBJ1-1; perhaps TRBD1 as D (5 bases). CDR3 length equals 16 residues. Germline CDR1 reads KGHSH; CDR2 reads LQKENI. The V end lost 0 bases, the J end lost 0 bases, and 11 bases lay between the germline ends. CDR3 region: CASSPPPGMMNTEAFF. CDR3 in DNA: TGTGCCAGCTCACCACCCCCAGGGATGATGAACACTGAAGCTTTCTTT.

Only a few counts were recorded for this clone. V gene TRBV5-1 combines with J gene TRBJ2-2; D perhaps matches TRBD1 (6 bases). V was trimmed by 0 bases and J by 0 bases, leaving 18 bases between them. The CDR3 sequence is 19 residues long. In germline, CDR1 is SGHRS, CDR2 YFSETQ. CDR3 nucleotide sequence: TGCGCCAGCAGCTTGGAGGCTCGGACAGTCCTATCGAACACCGGGGAGCTGTTTTTT. Residues: CASSLEARTVLSNTGELFF.

The rearrangement joins TRBV5-1 to TRBJ2-7; 7 bases map to TRBD1. There are 15 residues in the CDR3. V was pared by 4 bases and J by 1 base, with 8 bases of the junction left unmatched. In germline, CDR1 is SGHRS, CDR2 YFSETQ. CDR3 protein: CASSPNPGQSYEQYF. The CDR3 DNA reads as TGCGCCAGCAGCCCGAATCCGGGACAGTCCTACGAGCAGTACTTC.

This rearrangement joins TRBV7-9 to TRBJ2-4, with TRBD1 matching over 7 bases. Germline CDR1 is SEHNR and CDR2 is FQNEAQ (reference sequence). J gave up 1 base and V 5 bases, and 5 bases lay outside the gene matches. The CDR3 runs to 15 residues. The CDR3 DNA reads as TGTGCCAGCAGCACAACAGGGGTTGCCAAAAACATTCAGTACTTC. As protein: CASSTTGVAKNIQYF.

The chain has TRBV9 and TRBJ2-3, with TRBD1 matching 7 bases. Germline V gene lookup returns CDR1 SGDLS and CDR2 YYNGEE. V shed 4 bases, J shed 5 bases, and the junction held 7 bases outside the gene matches. CDR3 length equals 14 residues. CDR3 sequence: CASSPRPGGDTQYF. The CDR3 DNA reads TGTGCCAGCAGCCCCCGCCCAGGGGGAGATACGCAGTATTTT.

This chain joins TRBV5-5 and TRBJ1-1; 7 bases agree with TRBD1. CDR1 SGHKS and CDR2 YYEKEE come from the germline V gene (reference sequence). The CDR3 runs 14 residues. Germline trimming cut 2 bases from V and 6 bases from J; bases unmatched to any gene: 7. This CDR3 is CASSFTGDESEAFF. DNA for the CDR3: TGTGCCAGCAGCTTCACAGGGGATGAATCTGAAGCTTTCTTT.

The chain uses TRBV10-3 and TRBJ2-1; no clear D gene. Germline V gene data show CDR1 as ENHRY and CDR2 as SYGVKD. V lost 2 bases and J lost 6, with 5 bases in between. This CDR3 has 12 residues. This CDR3 is CAISETINEQFF. In nucleotides, the CDR3 is TGTGCCATCAGTGAGACTATCAATGAGCAGTTCTTC.

This chain connects TRBV27 to TRBJ2-7; TRBD1 might be the D (5 bases). V was trimmed by 5 bases and J by 2 bases, leaving 10 bases between them. Germline values: CDR1 MNHEY, CDR2 SMNVEV (reference sequence). This CDR3 is 13 amino acids long. Here the CDR3 DNA reads TGTGCCAGCAGTGCAGGGCCTACCTACGAGCAGTACTTC. Residues: CASSAGPTYEQYF.

The V and J genes are TRBV7-3 and TRBJ2-2; 14 nucleotides align to TRBD2. The ends lost 4 bases at V and 5 bases at J; junction bases unmatched: 6. CDR1 and CDR2 from the germline V gene are SGHTA and FQGTGA. This CDR3 has 17 amino acids. This chain's CDR3 is CASSSTSGRAGTGELFF. CDR3 bases: TGTGCCAGCAGCTCGACTAGCGGGAGGGCCGGGACCGGGGAGCTGTTTTTT.

V usage is TRBV4-1 and J usage is TRBJ2-7; TRBD1 aligns across 7 bases. The CDR3 loop spans 16 amino acids. CDR1 is MGHRA and CDR2 is YSYEKL in the germline V gene. J lost 0 bases, V lost 2 bases, and 7 bases had no gene match. The CDR3 reads CASSQSVRQGSYEQYF. The CDR3 DNA follows: TGCGCCAGCAGCCAATCTGTCCGACAGGGCTCCTACGAGCAGTACTTC.

This clone was recorded once. The genes are TRBV28 and TRBJ2-5; 12 positions agree with TRBD2. CDR3 length: 15 residues. In germline, CDR1 is MDHEN, CDR2 SYDVKM. With 6 bases clipped from V and 5 bases from J, the junction kept 7 bases outside the gene matches. The chain's CDR3 is CASSPRTSGIETQYF. As DNA, the CDR3 is TGTGCCAGCAGCCCTCGGACTAGCGGGATCGAGACCCAGTACTTC.

V and J are TRBV18 and TRBJ1-3, with D possibly being TRBD1 (5 bases). V gave up 6 bases and J gave up 0 bases, with 18 bases separating them. CDR1 is KGHSH, CDR2 LQKENI, per germline. CDR3 length: 17 amino acids. The CDR3 DNA reads TGTGCCAGCTCGGGGGGGTCACCTACCCGCTCTGGAAACACCATATATTTT. Amino acids: CASSGGSPTRSGNTIYF.

This clone was recorded once. The V call is TRBV19, the J call TRBJ1-5; TRBD1 matches 9 bases. The CDR3 is 15 amino acids. Per the germline V gene, CDR1 is LNHDA and CDR2 is SQIVND (reference sequence). V was clipped by 7 bases and J by 2 bases; unmatched bases: 6. The CDR3 bases are TGTGCCAGTATGCCGGGACAGGGAGGCAATCAGCCCCAGCATTTT. It yields the protein CASMPGQGGNQPQHF.

The rearrangement links TRBV5-6 to TRBJ2-1, with TRBD2 matching over 12 bases. J was trimmed by 9 bases and V by 2 bases; bases with no gene match: 3. The CDR3 sequence is 14 residues long. Germline CDR1 reads SGHDT; CDR2 reads YYEEEE. The CDR3 DNA sequence: TGTGCCAGCAGCTTTCTAGCGGGAGGGGCTGAGCAGTTCTTC. Translated, it gives CASSFLAGGAEQFF.

V gene TRBV16 combines with J gene TRBJ1-4, with D perhaps matching TRBD1 (5 bases). This CDR3 contains 15 residues. Trimming removed 6 bases at V and 4 bases at J, with 15 bases between. The germline V gene has CDR1 KGHSY and CDR2 FQNENV. The CDR3 here is CASSQARAFNEKLFF. CDR3 sequence (DNA): TGTGCCAGCAGTCAAGCCAGGGCCTTTAATGAAAAACTGTTTTTT. The whole variable domain, remainder taken from reference TRBV16 and TRBJ1-4, is GEEVAQTPKHLVRGEGQKAKLYCAPIKGHSYVFWYQQVLKNEFKFLISFQNENVFDETGMPKERFSAKCLPNSPCSLEIQATKLEDSAVYFCASSQARAFNEKLFFGSGTQLSVL.

The V gene is TRBV7-6, the J gene TRBJ1-2; no firm D call. This CDR3 has 14 amino acids. Germline values: CDR1 SGHVS, CDR2 FNYEAQ. V was cut by 5 bases and J by 2 bases, with 12 bases left in between. The CDR3 DNA is TGTGCCAGCAGCGAAGGGAGCCTCAACTATGGCTACACCTTC. Encoded protein: CASSEGSLNYGYTF.

This clone was detected once. This sequence joins TRBV5-4 and TRBJ2-7; D possibly corresponds to TRBD2 (5 bases). The CDR3 covers 16 residues. Germline V gene sequence: CDR1 SGHNT, CDR2 YYREEE (reference sequence). Trimming removed 3 bases at V and 0 bases at J, with 16 bases between. The CDR3 protein is CASSSRADGFSYEQYF. CDR3 in DNA: TGTGCCAGCAGCTCAAGAGCGGACGGGTTCTCCTACGAGCAGTACTTC.

CDR3 nucleotide sequence: TGTGCCAGCAGCTTAGAGGACAGGCCTTGGTACGAGCAGTACTTC. This codes for CASSLEDRPWYEQYF. V gene TRBV5-4 combines with J gene TRBJ2-7, with 7 bases identical to TRBD1. The CDR3 covers 15 residues. Germline V lookup: CDR1 SGHNT, CDR2 YYREEE (reference sequence). V was clipped by 2 bases and J by 4 bases; unmatched bases: 9. Together with reference TRBV5-4 and TRBJ2-7, the CDR3 gives the full variable domain: ETGVTQSPTHLIKTRGQQVTLRCSSQSGHNTVSWYQQALGQGPQFIFQYYREEENGRGNFPPRFSGLQFPNYSSELNVNALELDDSALYLCASSLEDRPWYEQYFGPGTRLTVT.

The chain is built from TRBV6-5 and TRBJ1-5, with D hard to call. The CDR3 spans 13 residues. The germline V gene has CDR1 MNHEY and CDR2 SVGAGI. The germline V and J ends were trimmed by 6 bases and 6 bases, with 12 bases remaining between them. CDR3 nucleotides: TGTGCCAGCAGCCGAGGGCAGCTTCAGCCCCAGCATTTT. It yields the protein CASSRGQLQPQHF.

CDR3 bases: TGCGCCAGCAGCCAAGGACAGGGTTTAAATCAGCCCCAGCATTTT. This translates into CASSQGQGLNQPQHF. The genes are TRBV4-1 and TRBJ1-5; TRBD1 agrees at 7 bases. The V gene end was trimmed by 1 base and the J gene end by 4 bases; junction bases not matched to a gene: 4. From germline, CDR1 is MGHRA and CDR2 YSYEKL. The CDR3 is 15 amino acids.